This TCR beta chain was recovered during a study of cytomegalovirus exposure and HLA in healthy donors. V was trimmed by 3 bases and J by 6 bases, leaving 11 bases between them. The CDR3 runs to 12 residues. The germline CDR1 and CDR2 sequences are GTSNPN and SVGIG (reference sequence). Primers: 60 Vbeta forward and 13 Jbeta reverse. Generated by immunoSEQ multiplex PCR, the TCRdb table keeps only in-frame clones and is missing some. Among around 150,000 clones listed, over 70% were seen once. V gene TRBV30 combines with J gene TRBJ2-5, with D possibly TRBD2 on 6 matching bases. The receptor comes from a woman aged 30 to 39 in good health and CMV-seronegative. The specimen was PBMCs. The CDR3 region is CAWRGGEKTQYF. The CDR3 bases are TGTGCCTGGAGAGGAGGGGAAAAGACCCAGTACTTC.